Below, one T cell receptor beta chain is given with its context. Its matching antigen is unknown. The length of the CDR3 is 16 residues. Trimming at V came to 4 bases and at J to 0 bases, leaving 3 bases not matched to a gene. The germline CDR1 and CDR2 sequences are SGHRS and YFSETQ. The data derive from a study of cytomegalovirus exposure and HLA in healthy donors. Overall study: Under 85% of 350 to 400 genotyped donors fell in the Caucasian-associated ancestry cluster. Study-level results: In a later analysis, DRB1 alleles had the most associated TCRs; HLA-C alleles the fewest. The authors enumerated 150 to 200 TCR beta chains as linked to cytomegalovirus.

PCR was performed using 60 Vbeta and 13 Jbeta primers. Using immunoSEQ multiplex PCR, the repertoire was profiled, and TCRdb retains in-frame clones only, with some absent. This table has 95,000 to 100,000 clones, approximately 85% appearing once. This sequence was found in a man aged 25 to 40 in good health and CMV-seronegative. Sequencing input: PBMCs. The chain uses TRBV5-1 and TRBJ1-4, with 10 nucleotides matching TRBD1. The CDR3 nucleotides read TGCGCCAGCAGCCTTGGACAGGGGGCAACTAATGAAAAACTGTTTTTT. Protein sequence: CASSLGQGATNEKLFF.